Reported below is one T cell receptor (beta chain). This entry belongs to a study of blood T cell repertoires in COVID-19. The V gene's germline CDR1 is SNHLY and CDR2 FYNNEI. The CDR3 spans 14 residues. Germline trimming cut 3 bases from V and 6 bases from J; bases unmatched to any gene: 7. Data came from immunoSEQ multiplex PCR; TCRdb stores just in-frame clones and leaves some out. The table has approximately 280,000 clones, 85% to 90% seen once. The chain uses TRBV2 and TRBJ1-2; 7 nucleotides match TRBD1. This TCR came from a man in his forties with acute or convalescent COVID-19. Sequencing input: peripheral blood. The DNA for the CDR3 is TGTGCCAGCAGTGATTCGGGACAGACCCATGGCTACACCTTC. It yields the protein CASSDSGQTHGYTF.